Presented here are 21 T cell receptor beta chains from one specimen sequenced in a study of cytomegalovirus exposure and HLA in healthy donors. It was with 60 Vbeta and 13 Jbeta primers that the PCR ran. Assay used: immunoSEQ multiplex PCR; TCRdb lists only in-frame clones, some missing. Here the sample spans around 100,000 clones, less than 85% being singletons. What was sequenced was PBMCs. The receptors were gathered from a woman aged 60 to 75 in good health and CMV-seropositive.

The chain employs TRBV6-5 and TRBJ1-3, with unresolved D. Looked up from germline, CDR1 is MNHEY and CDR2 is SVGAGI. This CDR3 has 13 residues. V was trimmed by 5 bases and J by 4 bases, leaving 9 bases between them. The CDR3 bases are TGTGCCAGCAGTCCGGCAGGCGGAAACACCATATATTTT. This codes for CASSPAGGNTIYF.

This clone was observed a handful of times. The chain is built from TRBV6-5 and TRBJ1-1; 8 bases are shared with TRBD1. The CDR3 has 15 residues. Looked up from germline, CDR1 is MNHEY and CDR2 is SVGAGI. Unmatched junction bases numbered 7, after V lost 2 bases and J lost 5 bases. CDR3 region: CASSYDARGPTEAFF. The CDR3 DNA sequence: TGTGCCAGCAGTTACGACGCCAGGGGGCCTACTGAAGCTTTCTTT.

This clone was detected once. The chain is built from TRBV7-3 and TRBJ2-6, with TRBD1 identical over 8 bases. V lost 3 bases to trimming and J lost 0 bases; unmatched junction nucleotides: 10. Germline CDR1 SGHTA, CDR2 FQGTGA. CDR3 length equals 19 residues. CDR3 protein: CASSLRTGTPSSGANVLTF. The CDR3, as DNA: TGTGCCAGCAGCTTGAGGACAGGGACGCCTAGCTCTGGGGCCAACGTCCTGACTTTC.

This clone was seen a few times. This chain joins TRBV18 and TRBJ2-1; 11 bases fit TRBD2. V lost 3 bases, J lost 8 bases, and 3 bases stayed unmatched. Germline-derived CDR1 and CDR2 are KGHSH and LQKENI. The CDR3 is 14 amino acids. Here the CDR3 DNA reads TGTGCCAGCTCACCTGGGACTAGCGGTTATGAGCAGTTCTTC. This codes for CASSPGTSGYEQFF.

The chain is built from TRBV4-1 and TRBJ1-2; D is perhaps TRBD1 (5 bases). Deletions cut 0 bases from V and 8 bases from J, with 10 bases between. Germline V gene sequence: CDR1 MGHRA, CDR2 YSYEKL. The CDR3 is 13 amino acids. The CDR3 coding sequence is TGCGCCAGCAGCCAAGATTTCTGGGGCGGCTACACCTTC. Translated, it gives CASSQDFWGGYTF.

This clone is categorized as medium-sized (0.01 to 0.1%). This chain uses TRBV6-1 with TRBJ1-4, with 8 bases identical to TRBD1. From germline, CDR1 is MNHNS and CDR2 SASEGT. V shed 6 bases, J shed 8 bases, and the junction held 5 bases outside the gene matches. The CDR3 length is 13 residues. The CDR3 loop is CASSGQGREKLFF. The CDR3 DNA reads TGTGCCAGCAGCGGACAGGGCCGGGAAAAACTGTTTTTT.

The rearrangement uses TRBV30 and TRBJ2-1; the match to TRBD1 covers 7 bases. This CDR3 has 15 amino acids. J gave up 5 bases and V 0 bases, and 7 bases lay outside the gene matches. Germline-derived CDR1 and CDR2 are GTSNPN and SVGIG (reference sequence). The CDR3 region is CAWSVWQGVHNEQFF. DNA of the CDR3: TGTGCCTGGAGTGTATGGCAGGGGGTCCACAATGAGCAGTTCTTC. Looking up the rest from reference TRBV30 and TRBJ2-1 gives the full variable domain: SQTIHQWPATLVQPVGSPLSLECTVEGTSNPNLYWYRQAAGRGLQLLFYSVGIGQISSEVPQNLSASRPQDRQFILSSKKLLLSDSGFYLCAWSVWQGVHNEQFFGPGTRLTVL.

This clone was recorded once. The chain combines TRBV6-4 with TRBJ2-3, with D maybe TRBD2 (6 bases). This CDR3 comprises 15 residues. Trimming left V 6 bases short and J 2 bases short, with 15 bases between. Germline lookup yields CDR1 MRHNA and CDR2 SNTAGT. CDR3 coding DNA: TGTGCCAGCAGCCGGGACTTCTTCTCCACAGATACGCAGTATTTT. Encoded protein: CASSRDFFSTDTQYF.

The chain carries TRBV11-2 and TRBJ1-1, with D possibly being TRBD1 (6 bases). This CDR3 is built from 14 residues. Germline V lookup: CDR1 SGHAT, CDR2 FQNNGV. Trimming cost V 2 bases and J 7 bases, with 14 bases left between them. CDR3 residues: CASSLTGSLGEAFF. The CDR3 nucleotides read TGTGCCAGCAGCTTAACAGGGTCTTTGGGTGAAGCTTTCTTT.

This chain's CDR3 is CASSPTGDGEAFF. In DNA form, the CDR3 reads TGTGCCAGCAGCCCTACAGGGGATGGTGAAGCTTTCTTT. V and J are TRBV7-3 and TRBJ1-1, with 7 bases identical to TRBD1. The CDR3 is 13 residues long. Trimming took 5 bases from V and 7 from J; bases not matched to a gene: 7. Germline CDR1 reads SGHTA; CDR2 reads FQGTGA.

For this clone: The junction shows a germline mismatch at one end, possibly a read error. In DNA form, the CDR3 reads TGTTCCAGCAGCTTTGGACAGGGAGAGGCTTTCTTT. Protein product: CSSSFGQGEAFF. The chain has TRBV7-9 and TRBJ1-1, with 8 bases that match TRBD1. The CDR3 is 12 residues long. CDR1 SEHNR and CDR2 FQNEAQ come from the germline V gene (reference sequence).

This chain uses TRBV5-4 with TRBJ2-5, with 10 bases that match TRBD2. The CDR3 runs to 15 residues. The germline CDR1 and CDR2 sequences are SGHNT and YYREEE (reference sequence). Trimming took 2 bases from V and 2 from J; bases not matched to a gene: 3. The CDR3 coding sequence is TGTGCCAGCAGCTTAGCGGGAGGGCCGCAAGAGACCCAGTACTTC. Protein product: CASSLAGGPQETQYF.

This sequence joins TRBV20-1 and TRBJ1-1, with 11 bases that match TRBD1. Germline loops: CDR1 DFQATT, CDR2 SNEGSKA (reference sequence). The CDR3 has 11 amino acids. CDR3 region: CRGTGGTEAFF. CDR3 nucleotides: TGCAGGGGGACAGGGGGCACTGAAGCTTTCTTT.

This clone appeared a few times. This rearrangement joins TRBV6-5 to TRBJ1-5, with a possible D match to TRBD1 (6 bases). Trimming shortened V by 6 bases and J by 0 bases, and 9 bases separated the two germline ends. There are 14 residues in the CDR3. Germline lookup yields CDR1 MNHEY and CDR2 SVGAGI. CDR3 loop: CASRRDTSNQPQHF. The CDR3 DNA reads TGTGCCAGCAGAAGGGACACTAGCAATCAGCCCCAGCATTTT.

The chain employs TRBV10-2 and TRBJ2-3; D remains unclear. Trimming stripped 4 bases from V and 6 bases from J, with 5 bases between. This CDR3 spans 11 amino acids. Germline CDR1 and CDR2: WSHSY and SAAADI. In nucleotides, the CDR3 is TGCGCCAGCAGTGGGCTCGATACGCAGTATTTT. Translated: CASSGLDTQYF.

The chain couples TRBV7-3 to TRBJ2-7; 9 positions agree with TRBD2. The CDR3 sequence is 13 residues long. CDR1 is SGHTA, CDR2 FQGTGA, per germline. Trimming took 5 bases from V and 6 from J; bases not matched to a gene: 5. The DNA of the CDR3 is TGTGCCAGCAGCCTAGGACTAGCGAGCGAGCAGTACTTC. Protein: CASSLGLASEQYF.

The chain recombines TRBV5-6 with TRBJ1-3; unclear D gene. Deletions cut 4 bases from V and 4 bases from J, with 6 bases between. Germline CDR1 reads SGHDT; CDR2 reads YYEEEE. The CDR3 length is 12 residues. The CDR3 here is CASSNLGNTIYF. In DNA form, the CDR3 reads TGTGCCAGCAGCAATCTCGGAAACACCATATATTTT.

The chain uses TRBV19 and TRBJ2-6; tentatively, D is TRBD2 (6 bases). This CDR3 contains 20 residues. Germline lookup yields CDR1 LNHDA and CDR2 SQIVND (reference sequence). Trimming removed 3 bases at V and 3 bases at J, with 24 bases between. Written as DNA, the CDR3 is TGTGCCAGTAGTATGAGTGTGGCCTGGGGGGTTGACGGTGGGGCCAACGTCCTGACTTTC. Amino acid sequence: CASSMSVAWGVDGGANVLTF.

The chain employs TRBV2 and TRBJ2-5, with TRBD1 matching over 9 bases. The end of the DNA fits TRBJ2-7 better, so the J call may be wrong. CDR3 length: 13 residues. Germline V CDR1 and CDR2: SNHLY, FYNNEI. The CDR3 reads CASSRDRAYEQYF. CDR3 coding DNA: TGTGCCAGCAGCCGGGACAGGGCGTACGAGCAGTACTTC.

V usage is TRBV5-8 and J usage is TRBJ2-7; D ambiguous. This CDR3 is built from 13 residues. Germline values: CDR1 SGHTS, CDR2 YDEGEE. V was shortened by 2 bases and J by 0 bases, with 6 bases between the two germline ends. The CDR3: CASSFGNSYEQYF. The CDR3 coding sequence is TGTGCCAGCAGCTTTGGCAACTCCTACGAGCAGTACTTC.

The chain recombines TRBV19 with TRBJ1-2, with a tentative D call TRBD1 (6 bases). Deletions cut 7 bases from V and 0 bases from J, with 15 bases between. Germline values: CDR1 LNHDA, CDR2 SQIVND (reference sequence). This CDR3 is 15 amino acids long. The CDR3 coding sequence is TGTGCCAGTACCCCTCGGGGGGCGCCTAACTATGGCTACACCTTC. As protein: CASTPRGAPNYGYTF.